This passage covers 8 T cell receptor beta chains from one sample sequenced in a study of shared clonotypes between healthy human individuals (dated by TCRdb to 2018 to 2021). For the CD8 naive samples, CD45RO-negative cells were positively selected for CCR7, yielding a CD45RA+CCR7+ population from which TemRA cells were excluded. Receptor libraries were prepared by the immunoSEQ multiplex PCR assay. TCRdb mirrors the immuneACCESS table, restricted to in-frame sequences. Some clones are absent from its copies; in checked studies, under half trace to an unresolved V gene, and the reason for the others is unknown. The sample table shows hundreds of thousands of clones, and about 98% are seen once. Approximately 0.3% of the sample belongs to the ten largest clones. The specimen sequenced was naive CD8+ T cells sorted from blood. The sample's cell subset or site, from its label and the paper: CD45RA+CCR7+. The source of these receptors is a man between 25 and 39 years old in good health.

V and J are TRBV27 and TRBJ2-5; D uncertain. The CDR3 consists of 13 residues. CDR1 is MNHEY, CDR2 SMNVEV, per germline (reference sequence). With 6 bases removed from V and 1 base from J, the gap between germline ends came to 9 bases. The CDR3 loop reads CASSEVVQETQYF. In nucleotides, the CDR3 is TGTGCCAGCAGCGAGGTCGTCCAAGAGACCCAGTACTTC.

This clone was found once. This chain joins TRBV7-9 and TRBJ2-3, with 8 bases that match TRBD2. CDR1 and CDR2 from the germline V gene are SEHNR and FQNEAQ (reference sequence). With V trimmed by 5 bases and J by 0 bases, 10 bases remained unmatched. There are 17 residues in the CDR3. CDR3 residues: CASSRSSLAGSTDTQYF. In DNA, the CDR3 is TGTGCCAGCAGCAGAAGCAGCCTAGCGGGCAGCACAGATACGCAGTATTTT.

This chain joins TRBV21-1 and TRBJ1-5. TRBV21-1 is a recognized pseudogene. This CDR3 comprises 16 residues. The CDR3 region has the DNA TGTGCCAGCAGGGAGGAGGGGGTCTATAGCAATCAGCCCCAGCATTTT. Its translation is CASREEGVYSNQPQHF.

The V gene is TRBV19, the J gene TRBJ2-7; tentatively, D is TRBD1 (6 bases). The length of the CDR3 is 14 residues. CDR1 is LNHDA and CDR2 is SQIVND in the germline V gene (reference sequence). V was cut by 6 bases and J by 2 bases, with 14 bases left in between. CDR3 sequence (DNA): TGTGCCAGTAGCCGCCCAGGGGTGGCCTACGAGCAGTACTTC. This gives the protein CASSRPGVAYEQYF.

Comments on this clone: Its ends do not fully match the called genes, so a read error is possible. This chain links TRBV2 with TRBJ2-7; D is uncertain. Per the germline V gene, CDR1 is SNHLY and CDR2 is FYNNEI. This CDR3 spans 11 amino acids. The CDR3 nucleotides read TGTGCCAGCAGTTCCCGGACCGGAACGCTCTTC. Its translation is CASSSRTGTLF.

The chain is built from TRBV7-9 and TRBJ2-7; no definite D call. The CDR3 spans 11 residues. With 3 bases removed from V and 5 bases from J, the gap between germline ends came to 5 bases. CDR1 is SEHNR, CDR2 FQNEAQ, per germline (reference sequence). The CDR3 DNA is TGTGCCAGCAGCTTTTCCAACGAGCAGTACTTC. The encoded protein is CASSFSNEQYF.

This sequence joins TRBV7-9 and TRBJ2-7; D possibly corresponds to TRBD1 (5 bases). This CDR3 has 15 amino acids. V was shortened by 1 base and J by 6 bases, with 16 bases between the two germline ends. Germline lookup yields CDR1 SEHNR and CDR2 FQNEAQ (reference sequence). Written as DNA, the CDR3 is TGTGCCAGCAGCTTAGTCGGGCAGGGTCTTGGCGAGCAGTACTTC. It specifies CASSLVGQGLGEQYF.

The chain uses TRBV28 and TRBJ2-7; D remains ambiguous. The V gene lost 3 bases and the J gene lost 2 bases, with 17 bases spanning the gap. CDR3 length equals 16 residues. Germline V gives CDR1 MDHEN, CDR2 SYDVKM. CDR3 sequence: CASSLRYSNPTYEQYF. As DNA, the CDR3 is TGTGCCAGCAGTTTGAGGTACAGCAACCCCACCTACGAGCAGTACTTC.